This T cell receptor (beta chain) was observed in a study of cytotoxic CD8 clonotypes in ibrutinib-treated CLL. Looking at the study overall: Roughly 10 relapsed/refractory, some 14 treatment-naive; around 18 IGHV unmutated. Points from the study as a whole: Sustained-remission and progressing patients had different sampling times. Public clonotypes, rarely seen, contracted or held steady on treatment.

Library input was about 2 micrograms of DNA from cryopreserved PBMCs. TCRdb's copy holds only in-frame clones and misses some; the assay was immunoSEQ multiplex PCR. The table records about 300,000 clones, over 60% of them present only once. On this clone itself: Its target is not known.

Looked up from germline, CDR1 is PRHDT and CDR2 is FYEKMQ (reference sequence). The CDR3 has 17 residues. Trimming took 8 bases from V and 0 from J, leaving 20 bases between them. This receptor was obtained from a human donor with chronic lymphocytic leukemia. The starting material was PBMCs, obtained after 36 months of ibrutinib treatment. The genes are TRBV13 and TRBJ2-1; D might be TRBD2 (6 bases). This CDR3 is CASGGLGAGSSYNEQFF. Here the CDR3 DNA reads TGTGCCAGCGGAGGCCTGGGAGCGGGTAGCTCCTACAATGAGCAGTTCTTC.